This paragraph reports one TCR beta chain. Its binding antigen is unknown. No clone much larger than this one lies a single base away; base qualities are absent. The record originates from a study of T cell changes during pregnancy in multiple sclerosis (dated by TCRdb to between 2018 and 2021). Regarding the complete study: The study examined how the T cell repertoire changed over the course of pregnancy in women with multiple sclerosis.

Libraries were constructed by the immunoSEQ multiplex PCR assay. Here the immuneACCESS table is served through TCRdb, limited to in-frame sequences with V and J called. Missing clones are a known gap in these copies; in checked studies unresolved V genes cover under half, and the rest lacks a known reason. Recorded for this sample are 50,000 to 65,000 clones; less than 95% of them occurred a single time. Roughly 2% of the sample is held by the ten biggest clonotypes. CDR1 is given as SEHNR and CDR2 as FQNEAQ, both from the germline V gene (reference sequence). The CDR3, from cysteine to phenylalanine, totals 16 residues. CDR3 DNA is the only sequence kept; it has 48 bases, read in frame from the first base. Trimming accounts for 2 bases at V and 2 bases at J, while the number of junction bases matched to no gene is 6.

The sequence was collected from a female donor in good health, enrolled as a control in a pregnancy study. The sequenced sample was peripheral blood, obtained in the first trimester of pregnancy. The chain employs TRBV7-9 and TRBJ2-1; TRBD2 aligns with 7 central bases. The DNA sequence is as follows: TGTGCCAGCAGCTTATCTGGGAGGGCGGCCTACAATGAGCAGTTCTTC. Its product reads: CASSLSGRAAYNEQFF.